Detailed here is one TCR beta chain. The study left out patients who had uncontrolled infection, other autoimmune disease, pregnancy or lactation. For the diagnoses, clinical symptoms, serum thyroxine and TRAb, thyroid ultrasound and orbital computed tomography were used. The V and J ends lost 0 bases and 7 bases respectively, with 9 bases between them. This CDR3 is 14 amino acids long. Germline lookup yields CDR1 LNHNV and CDR2 YYDKDF (reference sequence). The entry originates in a study of T cells in Graves' hyperthyroidism and ophthalmopathy. RNA transcripts served as the template for amplifying TCR beta CDR3 regions. TCR CDR3 regions were first amplified by RT-PCR with HTBI primers. Via MiXCR, TCRdb re-called the multiplex PCR reads, giving one row per CDR3 protein. The table has about 610,000 distinct CDR3 sequences, about 15% seen once; the top ten hold about 3.9%.

The gene calls are TRBV15 and TRBJ2-2; D not resolved. Material for sequencing was blood. This clonotype was obtained from a woman in her thirties or forties with Graves' ophthalmopathy. This CDR3 is CATSREMAVGELFF. The CDR3 DNA is TGTGCCACCAGCAGAGAGATGGCGGTCGGGGAGCTGTTTTTT. Full variable domain (remainder filled in from reference TRBV15 and TRBJ2-2): DAMVIQNPRYQVTQFGKPVTLSCSQTLNHNVMYWYQQKSSQAPKLLFHYYDKDFNNEADTPDNFQSRRPNTSFCFLDIRSPGLGDTAMYLCATSREMAVGELFFGEGSRLTVL.